Below are 25 T cell receptor beta chains sequenced from a single sample in a study of cytomegalovirus exposure and HLA in healthy donors. The PCR contained 60 Vbeta and 13 Jbeta primers. Generated by immunoSEQ multiplex PCR, the TCRdb table keeps only in-frame clones and is missing some. The sample holds 130,000 or so clones, roughly 70% seen once. The sequenced sample was PBMCs. The source of these receptors is a man younger than 30 in good health and CMV-seropositive.

The gene calls are TRBV28 and TRBJ1-4; maybe TRBD1 (5 bases). Germline values: CDR1 MDHEN, CDR2 SYDVKM. The V end was cut by 2 bases, the J end by 8 bases, with 15 bases between. The CDR3 is 15 amino acids. The CDR3 region has the DNA TGTGCCAGCAGTTTACCCGGCCGGAAGGGGGAAAAACTGTTTTTT. Amino acid sequence: CASSLPGRKGEKLFF.

V gene TRBV27 combines with J gene TRBJ1-2; the match to TRBD1 covers 7 bases. Germline V lookup: CDR1 MNHEY, CDR2 SMNVEV (reference sequence). The CDR3 length is 13 residues. V was pared by 6 bases and J by 8 bases, with 9 bases of the junction left unmatched. CDR3 nucleotide sequence: TGTGCCAGCAGGAGAACAGGGGTTGAGGGCTACACCTTC. As protein: CASRRTGVEGYTF.

The CDR3 sequence: CASSDRAYGYTF. CDR3 nucleotide sequence: TGTGCCAGTAGTGACAGGGCCTATGGCTACACCTTC. The chain links TRBV19 to TRBJ1-2; 7 bases are shared with TRBD1. Per the germline V gene, CDR1 is LNHDA and CDR2 is SQIVND (reference sequence). This CDR3 has 12 residues. J lost 4 bases, V lost 5 bases, and 1 base had no gene match.

The rearrangement joins TRBV2 to TRBJ1-1; a weak D match, TRBD1 (6 bases). The CDR3 is 16 amino acids. V lost 7 bases and J 3 bases, leaving 21 bases between the germline ends. CDR1 SNHLY and CDR2 FYNNEI come from the germline V gene. The CDR3 spells CASIEKRQGLDTEAFF. The DNA for the CDR3 is TGTGCCAGCATCGAAAAGAGGCAGGGGCTGGACACTGAAGCTTTCTTT.

The chain joins TRBV27 to TRBJ2-5; 8 bases fit TRBD2. The V gene's germline CDR1 is MNHEY and CDR2 SMNVEV (reference sequence). The CDR3 is made up of 15 amino acids. Losses at the gene ends were 2 bases for V and 5 bases for J; bases not matched to a gene: 7. CDR3 nucleotides: TGTGCCAGCAGTTTAGGGCGGGGGGCGTGGGAGACCCAGTACTTC. Its protein is CASSLGRGAWETQYF.

DNA for the CDR3: TGTGCCAGCGCCCAGGGGGCCTACAATGAGCAGTTCTTC. Its translation is CASAQGAYNEQFF. The J gene is TRBJ2-1, the V gene TRBV7-3; 7 positions match TRBD1. Per the germline V gene, CDR1 is SGHTA and CDR2 is FQGTGA. The CDR3 totals 13 residues. With V trimmed by 8 bases and J by 2 bases, 3 bases remained unmatched.

The chain couples TRBV5-6 to TRBJ1-6; D gene unclear. Trimming left V 1 base short and J 8 bases short, with 4 bases between. Looked up from germline, CDR1 is SGHDT and CDR2 is YYEEEE. The CDR3 is 12 residues long. The CDR3 is CASSLSYSPLHF. The CDR3 DNA reads TGTGCCAGCAGCTTGTCTTATTCACCCCTCCACTTT.

The chain combines TRBV25-1 with TRBJ2-5; 7 bases fit TRBD1. The CDR3 loop spans 16 amino acids. The V and J ends lost 3 bases and 0 bases, in that order; junction bases with no gene match: 7. Germline-derived CDR1 and CDR2 are MGHDK and SYGVNS. Here the CDR3 DNA reads TGTGCCAGCAGTGAGGGGGTAGGGGGCGACCAAGAGACCCAGTACTTC. Translation gives CASSEGVGGDQETQYF.

V and J are TRBV18 and TRBJ2-1, with 8 bases aligning to TRBD2. This CDR3 comprises 14 residues. V lost 8 bases to trimming and J lost 8 bases; unmatched junction nucleotides: 11. Germline V gene data show CDR1 as KGHSH and CDR2 as LQKENI. The CDR3 DNA reads TGTGCCAGCCGCGCCCGGGGGGGCAGCGATGAGCAGTTCTTC. It specifies CASRARGGSDEQFF.

The rearrangement links TRBV6-4 to TRBJ1-6; D gene ambiguous. This CDR3 contains 13 residues. V lost 8 bases to trimming and J lost 4 bases, with 9 bases between them. Looked up from germline, CDR1 is MRHNA and CDR2 is SNTAGT. The CDR3 region has the DNA TGTGCCAGCCGGGAAAGTTATAATTCACCCCTCCACTTT. Translated: CASRESYNSPLHF.

The J gene is TRBJ2-1, the V gene TRBV5-6; 8 nucleotides align to TRBD2. V gave up 1 base and J gave up 4 bases; unmatched junction bases: 4. The CDR3 extends over 15 amino acids. Looked up from germline, CDR1 is SGHDT and CDR2 is YYEEEE. CDR3 DNA: TGTGCCAGCAGCTTGTACGGGAGGGGGTACAATGAGCAGTTCTTC. Amino acids: CASSLYGRGYNEQFF.

The chain combines TRBV4-1 with TRBJ2-5; TRBD2 matches at 10 bases. The CDR3 is 16 amino acids. The J segment lost 3 bases and the V segment lost 1 base, leaving 5 bases of the junction unmatched. CDR1 is MGHRA, CDR2 YSYEKL, per germline. This CDR3 reads CASSQAAGGLEETQYF. The CDR3, as DNA: TGCGCCAGCAGCCAAGCAGCGGGGGGGCTCGAAGAGACCCAGTACTTC.

This clone was counted a few times. The V and J genes are TRBV5-6 and TRBJ2-7, with D possibly being TRBD2 (5 bases). Deletions cut 2 bases from V and 12 bases from J, with 18 bases between. The CDR3 contains 13 residues. CDR1 is SGHDT and CDR2 is YYEEEE in the germline V gene. The CDR3 region has the DNA TGTGCCAGCAGCTTACTTGGAGCGGTTCTTCGGTACTTC. Translating gives CASSLLGAVLRYF.

The CDR3 DNA reads TGTGCCAGCAGCGTCACCGGGACAGTTGCCGGGGAGCTGTTTTTT. The encoded protein is CASSVTGTVAGELFF. The V and J genes are TRBV9 and TRBJ2-2, with 7 bases identical to TRBD1. CDR1 is SGDLS and CDR2 is YYNGEE in the germline V gene. The junction had 7 bases not matched to a gene; V was cut back by 2 bases and J by 6 bases. This CDR3 is built from 15 residues.

The genes are TRBV19 and TRBJ1-4; a possible D gene is TRBD1 (6 bases). Trimming stripped 9 bases from V and 12 bases from J, with 20 bases between. Germline lookup yields CDR1 LNHDA and CDR2 SQIVND (reference sequence). The CDR3 runs 13 residues. The CDR3 DNA follows: TGTGCCAGCCGTCAGGGGCGACCCTATGAACTGTTTTTT. This sequence encodes CASRQGRPYELFF. The whole variable domain, remainder taken from reference TRBV19 and TRBJ1-4, is DGGITQSPKYLFRKEGQNVTLSCEQNLNHDAMYWYRQDPGQGLRLIYYSQIVNDFQKGDIAEGYSVSREKKESFPLTVTSAQKNPTAFYLCASRQGRPYELFFGSGTQLSVL.

The V gene is TRBV5-6, the J gene TRBJ1-6; D call uncertain. Trimming removed 4 bases at V and 10 bases at J, with 21 bases between. The CDR3 runs to 16 residues. Germline V gene data show CDR1 as SGHDT and CDR2 as YYEEEE. DNA for the CDR3: TGTGCCAGCAGCCAGGAACAGATCTCGGCACGATCACCCCTCCACTTT. It codes for CASSQEQISARSPLHF.

On this clone: The same CDR3 can be traced to other DNA sequences in this sample. The chain uses TRBV7-2 and TRBJ2-7, with D uncertain. Germline V gene lookup returns CDR1 SGHTA and CDR2 FQGNSA. Between the trimmed V and J ends, which lost 4 bases and 3 bases, there was a span of 4 bases. This CDR3 comprises 11 residues. The CDR3 DNA sequence: TGTGCCAGCAGCTCCTACTACGAGCAGTACTTC. Translated: CASSSYYEQYF.

The rearrangement joins TRBV5-1 to TRBJ2-7, with D hard to call. Germline V gene lookup returns CDR1 SGHRS and CDR2 YFSETQ. V was trimmed by 2 bases and J by 0 bases, leaving 6 bases between them. The CDR3 extends over 13 amino acids. DNA of the CDR3: TGCGCCAGCAGCTTAGACACCTCCTACGAGCAGTACTTC. Protein product: CASSLDTSYEQYF.

The rearrangement joins TRBV19 to TRBJ2-1, with 8 bases matching TRBD1. J lost 6 bases, V lost 1 base, and 8 bases had no gene match. CDR1 is LNHDA, CDR2 SQIVND, per germline (reference sequence). This CDR3 spans 16 amino acids. The CDR3 DNA follows: TGTGCCAGTAGTATAGTGACAGGGGTTATGGGCAATGAGCAGTTCTTC. Its protein product is CASSIVTGVMGNEQFF.

This clone turned up a few times. This sequence joins TRBV5-6 and TRBJ2-3, with TRBD2 as a possible D gene (5 bases). In germline, CDR1 is SGHDT, CDR2 YYEEEE. Trimming left V 3 bases short and J 2 bases short, with 10 bases between. The CDR3 length is 14 residues. The CDR3 sequence is CASSWPGNTDTQYF. The CDR3 bases are TGTGCCAGCAGCTGGCCGGGAAACACAGATACGCAGTATTTT.

This clone has only one observation. The V call is TRBV6-6, the J call TRBJ1-3; D remains unclear. The V gene lost 3 bases and the J gene lost 4 bases, with 7 bases spanning the gap. There are 13 residues in the CDR3. Germline V gene data show CDR1 as MNHNY and CDR2 as SVGAGI (reference sequence). CDR3 nucleotides: TGTGCCAGCAGTTATGCTGAGGGAAACACCATATATTTT. Its translation: CASSYAEGNTIYF.

The chain uses TRBV19 and TRBJ1-5, with 9 bases lining up with TRBD1. CDR1 is LNHDA and CDR2 is SQIVND in the germline V gene (reference sequence). CDR3 length equals 14 residues. V was clipped by 5 bases and J by 7 bases; unmatched bases: 6. CDR3 bases: TGTGCCAGTAGTCAAACAGGGGGCGGGCAGCCCCAGCATTTT. This sequence encodes CASSQTGGGQPQHF. Variable domain in full (rest from reference TRBV19 and TRBJ1-5): DGGITQSPKYLFRKEGQNVTLSCEQNLNHDAMYWYRQDPGQGLRLIYYSQIVNDFQKGDIAEGYSVSREKKESFPLTVTSAQKNPTAFYLCASSQTGGGQPQHFGDGTRLSIL.

The CDR3 sequence is CASSFLSDEQFF. The DNA of the CDR3 is TGTGCCAGCAGCTTCTTGTCCGATGAGCAGTTCTTC. The V gene is TRBV13, the J gene TRBJ2-1, with unresolved D. CDR1 and CDR2 (germline): PRHDT, FYEKMQ (reference sequence). With 3 bases removed from V and 8 bases from J, the gap between germline ends came to 8 bases. The CDR3 consists of 12 residues. Complete variable domain (other parts from reference TRBV13 and TRBJ2-1): AAGVIQSPRHLIKEKRETATLKCYPIPRHDTVYWYQQGPGQDPQFLISFYEKMQSDKGSIPDRFSAQQFSDYHSELNMSSLELGDSALYFCASSFLSDEQFFGPGTRLTVL.

The chain links TRBV9 to TRBJ2-1, with 8 positions matching TRBD2. The CDR3 length is 15 residues. Germline CDR1 SGDLS, CDR2 YYNGEE. V lost 4 bases and J lost 3; bases outside the gene matches: 6. CDR3 sequence reads: CASSRGLAGYNEQFF. The CDR3, as DNA: TGTGCCAGCAGCCGTGGGCTAGCGGGCTACAATGAGCAGTTCTTC.

V usage is TRBV2 and J usage is TRBJ2-3; 11 nucleotides agree with TRBD2. The V gene end was trimmed by 2 bases and the J gene end by 2 bases; junction bases not matched to a gene: 3. The CDR3 has 16 residues. Germline assignment: CDR1 SNHLY and CDR2 FYNNEI. CDR3 in DNA: TGTGCCAGCAGTGAAATAGCGGGGGGGCCCACAGATACGCAGTATTTT. Residues: CASSEIAGGPTDTQYF.